This TCR beta chain was sequenced in a study of Ad26.COV2.S vaccination and SARS-CoV-2 variants. Across the whole study: Once or twice, 56 days apart, Ad26.COV2.S was delivered intramuscularly. Study outcomes and limitations: Analyses of TCR breadth and depth may have underestimated total T cell responses.

Notes on this clone: Its antigen is still unknown.

Method: immunoSEQ multiplex PCR; TCRdb's copy keeps in-frame clones and lacks some. The sample yields roughly 680,000 clones, 89% seen once. Documented treatment: about 20 received Ad26.COV2.S at low or high dose, single or two shots; 5 received placebo; per-sample allocation not given. After the first vaccine or placebo injection, samples were drawn on day 63. An 18-55-year-old adult in Boston served as donor. The receptor was derived from a person aged 18-65 years who received the Ad26.COV2.S COVID-19 vaccine or a placebo. The sequenced sample was peripheral blood, obtained in a trial of Ad26.COV2.S vaccine versus placebo.

The CDR3 coding sequence is TGCGCCAGCTCGACTGGCGGGGACCAAGAGACCCAGTACTTC. Amino acid sequence: CASSTGGDQETQYF. The gene calls are TRBV5-1 and TRBJ2-5, with a possible D match to TRBD2 (6 bases). Germline V gene data show CDR1 as SGHRS and CDR2 as YFSETQ. The V end was cut by 7 bases, the J end by 0 bases, with 13 bases between. The CDR3 has 14 residues.